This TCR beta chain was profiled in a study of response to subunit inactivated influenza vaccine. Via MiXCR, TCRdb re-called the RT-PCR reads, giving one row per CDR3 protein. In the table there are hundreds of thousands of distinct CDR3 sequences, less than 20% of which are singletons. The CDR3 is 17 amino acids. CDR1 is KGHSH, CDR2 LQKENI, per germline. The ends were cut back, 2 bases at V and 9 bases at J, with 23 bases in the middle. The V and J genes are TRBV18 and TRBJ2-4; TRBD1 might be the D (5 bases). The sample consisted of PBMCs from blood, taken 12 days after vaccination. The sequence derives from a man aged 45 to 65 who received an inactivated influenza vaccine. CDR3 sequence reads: CASSPEYARPGLGIQYF. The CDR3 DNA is TGTGCCAGCTCACCAGAGTATGCCCGGCCAGGGTTGGGCATTCAGTACTTC.